This is a list of T cell receptor beta chains from one sample in a study of cytomegalovirus exposure and HLA in healthy donors. Profiling relied on immunoSEQ multiplex PCR, and the TCRdb table lists in-frame clones only, not all of them. The sample has around 52,000 clones, about nine tenths seen once; the top ten hold about 6.7%. Sequences were obtained from PBMCs. The receptors derive from a woman younger than 45 in good health and CMV-seronegative. The CDR3 runs from the conserved cysteine through the conserved F or W. The D gene is left open where the match is weak.

CASTRTSGTYEQYF,TRBD2,TRBV6-5
CASSVEASGNYEQYF,TRBD2,TRBV9
CASGSSGDSFYGYTF,TRBD1,TRBV19
CASSLTGNQPQHF,NA,TRBV7-8
CASSDRGSGNTIYF,TRBD1,TRBV28
CASSPDRGYEQYF,TRBD1,TRBV11-1
CASSPTGVSTDTQYF,TRBD1,TRBV7-3
CASSFLSYEQYF,NA,TRBV28
CASSLLVNTDTQYF,NA,TRBV5-5
CASRVDSFGIRAFF,NA,TRBV6-1
CASSWRGGGSYEQYF,NA,TRBV7-8
CASSSSGKSYEQYF,TRBD2,TRBV6-4
CASSLGGIYEQYF,NA,TRBV5-4
CASSLKTATDTQYF,NA,TRBV5-1
CASSLGEFTGELFF,NA,TRBV11-2
CASSPSTGATEAFF,TRBD1,TRBV9
CASSDRGTFTGELFF,NA,TRBV6-1
CASSPLDSPGNTIYF,NA,TRBV4-1
CASSFGCGRDYEQYF,TRBD2,TRBV7-8
CASSYSIKANTEAFF,NA,TRBV6-5
CASSQIDTAGFGYTF,NA,TRBV4-1
CASRGTSPQPQHF,NA,TRBV28
CASSHGQGTGSGANVLTF,NA,TRBV9
CASSLLGNQPQHF,NA,TRBV27
CASSLAQPEAFF,NA,TRBV28
CASSAGQGRDEQFF,TRBD1,TRBV19
CASSVGTGRAGSYEQYF,TRBD2,TRBV9
CAWSVSGFGNEQFF,NA,TRBV30
CATNRGIGNTIYF,TRBD1,TRBV28
CASSIRGNTEAFF,NA,TRBV19
CASSFPELEQGADYGYTF,TRBD1,TRBV27
CASSHEGGSGYEQYF,NA,TRBV4-1
CASTRTGQDEQYF,TRBD1,TRBV11-2
CASPDRGHQETQYF,TRBD1,TRBV28
CASSTRQFYGYTF,NA,TRBV7-2
CSAGRGDYGYTF,NA,TRBV29-1
CSARGQRGGF,NA,TRBV20-1
CASSLDLAGSSYNEQFF,TRBD2,TRBV5-4
CASSSRERNYGYTF,NA,TRBV6-5
CASSRQGQPQHF,TRBD1,TRBV28